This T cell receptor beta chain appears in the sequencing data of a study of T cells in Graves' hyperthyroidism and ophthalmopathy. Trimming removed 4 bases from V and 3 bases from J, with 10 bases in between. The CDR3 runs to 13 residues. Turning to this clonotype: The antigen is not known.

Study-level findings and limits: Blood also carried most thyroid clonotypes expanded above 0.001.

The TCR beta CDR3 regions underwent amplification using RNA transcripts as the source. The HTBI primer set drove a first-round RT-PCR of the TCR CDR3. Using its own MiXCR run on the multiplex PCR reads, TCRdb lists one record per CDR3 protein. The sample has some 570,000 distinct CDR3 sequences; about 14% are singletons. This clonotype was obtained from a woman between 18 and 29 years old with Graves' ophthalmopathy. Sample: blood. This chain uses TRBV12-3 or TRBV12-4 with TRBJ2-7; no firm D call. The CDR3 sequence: CASSSGSGYEQYF. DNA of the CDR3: TGTGCCAGCAGTTCAGGCTCGGGCTACGAGCAGTACTTC.